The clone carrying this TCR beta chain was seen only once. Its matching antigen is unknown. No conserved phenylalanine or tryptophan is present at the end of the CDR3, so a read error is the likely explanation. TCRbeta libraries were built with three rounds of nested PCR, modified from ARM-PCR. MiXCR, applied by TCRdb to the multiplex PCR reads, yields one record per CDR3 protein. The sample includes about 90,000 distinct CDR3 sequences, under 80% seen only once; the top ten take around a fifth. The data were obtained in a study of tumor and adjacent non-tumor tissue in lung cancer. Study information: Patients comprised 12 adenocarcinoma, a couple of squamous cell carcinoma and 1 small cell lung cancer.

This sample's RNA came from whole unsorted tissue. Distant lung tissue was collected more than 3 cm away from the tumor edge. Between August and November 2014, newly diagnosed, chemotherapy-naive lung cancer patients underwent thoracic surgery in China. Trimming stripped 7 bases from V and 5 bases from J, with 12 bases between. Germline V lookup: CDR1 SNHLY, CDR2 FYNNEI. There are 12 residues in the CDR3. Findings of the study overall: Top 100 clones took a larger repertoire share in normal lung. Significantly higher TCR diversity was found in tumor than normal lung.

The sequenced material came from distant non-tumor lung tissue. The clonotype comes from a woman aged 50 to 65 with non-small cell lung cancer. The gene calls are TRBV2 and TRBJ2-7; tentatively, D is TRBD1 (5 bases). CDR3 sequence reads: CASNVRGDEQYL. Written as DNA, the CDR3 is TGTGCCAGCAATGTAAGGGGTGACGAGCAGTACTTA.